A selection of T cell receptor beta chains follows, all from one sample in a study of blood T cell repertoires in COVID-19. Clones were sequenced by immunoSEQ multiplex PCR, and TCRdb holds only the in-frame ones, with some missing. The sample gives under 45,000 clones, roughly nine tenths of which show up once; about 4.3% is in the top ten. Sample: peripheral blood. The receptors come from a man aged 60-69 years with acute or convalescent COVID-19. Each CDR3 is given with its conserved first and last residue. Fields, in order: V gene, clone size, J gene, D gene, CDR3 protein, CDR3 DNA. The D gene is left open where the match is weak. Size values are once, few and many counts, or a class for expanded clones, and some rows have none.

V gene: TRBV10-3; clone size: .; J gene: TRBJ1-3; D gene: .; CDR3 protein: CAISGANSGNTIYF; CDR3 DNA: TGTGCCATCAGTGGGGCCAACTCTGGAAACACCATATATTTT
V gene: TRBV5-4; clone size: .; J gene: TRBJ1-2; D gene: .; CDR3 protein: CASSPRGGSDYGYTF; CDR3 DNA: TGTGCCAGCAGCCCAAGGGGGGGCTCGGACTATGGCTACACCTTC
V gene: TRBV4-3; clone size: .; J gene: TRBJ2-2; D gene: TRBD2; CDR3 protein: CASSPTSGGANTGELFF; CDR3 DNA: TGCGCCAGCAGCCCGACTAGCGGGGGGGCGAACACCGGGGAGCTGTTTTTT
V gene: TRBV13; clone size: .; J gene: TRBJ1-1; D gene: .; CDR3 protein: CASSLAPVNTEAFF; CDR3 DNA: TGTGCCAGCAGCTTAGCGCCAGTGAACACTGAAGCTTTCTTT
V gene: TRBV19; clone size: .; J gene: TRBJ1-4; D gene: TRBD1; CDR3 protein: CASTPTGGREKLFF; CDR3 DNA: TGTGCCAGTACCCCGACAGGGGGTAGAGAAAAACTGTTTTTT
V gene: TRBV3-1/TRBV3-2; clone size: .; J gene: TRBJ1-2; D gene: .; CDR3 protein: CASSQAFGGTYGYTF; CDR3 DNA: TGTGCCAGCAGCCAGGCCTTTGGGGGGACGTATGGCTACACCTTC
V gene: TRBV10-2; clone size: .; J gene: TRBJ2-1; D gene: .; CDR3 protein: CASTEVSYNEQFF; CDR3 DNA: TGCGCCAGCACGGAGGTATCTTACAATGAGCAGTTCTTC
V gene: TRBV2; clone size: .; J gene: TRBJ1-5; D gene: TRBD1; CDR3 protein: CASSEGTGGFNQPQHF; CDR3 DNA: TGTGCCAGCAGTGAAGGGACAGGGGGCTTCAATCAGCCCCAGCATTTT
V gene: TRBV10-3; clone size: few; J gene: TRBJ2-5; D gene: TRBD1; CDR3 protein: CAISGQGAETQYF; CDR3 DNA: TGTGCCATCAGTGGACAGGGAGCGGAGACCCAGTACTTC
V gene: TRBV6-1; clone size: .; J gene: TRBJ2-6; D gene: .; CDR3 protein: CASSEAFSSGANVLTF; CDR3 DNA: TGTGCCAGCAGTGAAGCCTTCAGCTCTGGGGCCAACGTCCTGACTTTC
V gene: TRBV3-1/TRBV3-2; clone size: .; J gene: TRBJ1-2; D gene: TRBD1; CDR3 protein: CASSPWGTGTLNYGYTF; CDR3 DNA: TGTGCCAGCAGCCCTTGGGGGACAGGGACCTTGAACTATGGCTACACCTTC
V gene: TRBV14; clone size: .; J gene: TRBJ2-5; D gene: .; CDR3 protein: CATSSGVGRETQYF; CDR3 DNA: TGTGCCACCTCCTCCGGGGTGGGTCGGGAGACCCAGTACTTC
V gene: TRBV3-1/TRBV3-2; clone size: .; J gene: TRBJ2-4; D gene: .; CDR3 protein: CASSQGRLAKNIQYF; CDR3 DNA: TGTGCCAGCAGCCAAGGTCGGTTAGCCAAAAACATTCAGTACTTC
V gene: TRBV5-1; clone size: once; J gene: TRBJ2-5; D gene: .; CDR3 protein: CASSLGTTTQETQYF; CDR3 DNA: TGCGCCAGCAGCTTGGGGACTACCACCCAAGAGACCCAGTACTTC
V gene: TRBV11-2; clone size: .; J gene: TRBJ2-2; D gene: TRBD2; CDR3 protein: CASSRPGWVAGTGELFF; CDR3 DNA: TGTGCCAGCAGCCGCCCTGGTTGGGTAGCGGGAACCGGGGAGCTGTTTTTT
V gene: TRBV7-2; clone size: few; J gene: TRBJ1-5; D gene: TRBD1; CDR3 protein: CASSSGQAFKPQHF; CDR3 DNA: TGTGCCAGCAGCTCAGGACAGGCCTTCAAGCCCCAGCATTTT
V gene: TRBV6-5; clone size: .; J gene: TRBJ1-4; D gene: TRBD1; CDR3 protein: CASRRDREANEKLFF; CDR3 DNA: TGTGCCAGCAGAAGGGACAGGGAGGCTAATGAAAAACTGTTTTTT
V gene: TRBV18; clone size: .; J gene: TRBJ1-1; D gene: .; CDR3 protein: CASSSLTHTERTEAFF; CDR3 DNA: TGTGCCAGCTCATCTCTTACGCATACTGAGAGAACTGAAGCTTTCTTT
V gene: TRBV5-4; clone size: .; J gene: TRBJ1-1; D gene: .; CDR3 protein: CASSLDRRGTEAFF; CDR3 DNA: TGTGCCAGCAGCTTGGACAGGCGCGGCACTGAAGCTTTCTTT
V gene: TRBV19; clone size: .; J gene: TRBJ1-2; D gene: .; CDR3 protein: CASSIGVSLYGYTF; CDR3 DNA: TGTGCCAGTAGTATAGGTGTCAGTCTCTATGGCTACACCTTC
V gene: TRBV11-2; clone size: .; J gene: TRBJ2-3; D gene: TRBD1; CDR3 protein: CASSVTGDTQYF; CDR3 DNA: TGTGCCAGCAGCGTGACAGGGGATACGCAGTATTTT
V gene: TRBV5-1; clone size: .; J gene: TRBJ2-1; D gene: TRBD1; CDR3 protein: CASSAGTGYNEQFF; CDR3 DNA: TGCGCCAGCAGCGCCGGGACAGGGTACAATGAGCAGTTCTTC
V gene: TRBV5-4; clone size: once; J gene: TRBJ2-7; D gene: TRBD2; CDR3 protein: CASSLTLSGGAYEQYF; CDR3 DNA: TGTGCCAGCAGCTTGACCCTGTCGGGGGGGGCCTACGAGCAGTACTTC
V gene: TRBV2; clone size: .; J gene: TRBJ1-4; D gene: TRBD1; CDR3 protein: CASSGDTGADEGEKLFF; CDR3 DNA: TGTGCCAGCAGTGGGGACACAGGGGCCGACGAAGGTGAAAAACTGTTTTTT
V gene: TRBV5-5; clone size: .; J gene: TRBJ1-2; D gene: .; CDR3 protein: CASSSNPDRNYGYTF; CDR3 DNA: TGTGCCAGCAGCTCCAACCCAGACAGGAACTATGGCTACACCTTC
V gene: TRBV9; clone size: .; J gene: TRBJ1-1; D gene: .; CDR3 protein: CASSPGRVGGTEAFF; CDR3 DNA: TGTGCCAGCAGCCCTGGACGGGTGGGGGGCACTGAAGCTTTCTTT
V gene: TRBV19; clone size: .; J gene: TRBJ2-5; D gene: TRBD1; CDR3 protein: CASMMGTGREETQYF; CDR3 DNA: TGTGCCAGTATGATGGGGACAGGGAGGGAGGAGACCCAGTACTTC